A single sample gave rise to the 21 T cell receptor beta chains below, sequenced in a study of PD-L1 blockade in urothelial cancer. The repertoire was sequenced with immunoSEQ multiplex PCR; TCRdb's copy has only in-frame clones and lacks some. The profile shows under 50,000 clones, around nine tenths of them singletons. Sample: PBMCs, taken around atezolizumab (anti-PD-L1) treatment. All receptors come from a man between 65 and 79 years old with urothelial cancer.

The CDR3 DNA is TGTGCCAGCAGTCCACGCCTCACGGGTTACAATCAGCCCCAGCATTTT. It codes for CASSPRLTGYNQPQHF. The rearrangement joins TRBV27 to TRBJ1-5; D remains unclear. Germline V gene data show CDR1 as MNHEY and CDR2 as SMNVEV (reference sequence). Trimming removed 5 bases from V and 3 bases from J, with 17 bases in between. The CDR3 length is 16 residues.

This chain joins TRBV14 and TRBJ2-5; TRBD1 agrees at 9 bases. The CDR3 contains 18 residues. Per germline, CDR1 SGHDN and CDR2 FVKESK. V lost 3 bases, J lost 1 base, and 12 bases stayed unmatched. The CDR3 nucleotides are TGTGCCAGCAGCCAGTGGACAGGGGCTACCGGGATCCAAGAGACCCAGTACTTC. It encodes CASSQWTGATGIQETQYF.

CDR3 amino acids: CASSGQGGYGYTF. CDR3 bases: TGTGCCAGCAGTGGACAGGGGGGCTATGGCTACACCTTC. The chain couples TRBV6-5 to TRBJ1-2; TRBD1 matches 10 bases. The length of the CDR3 is 13 residues. The germline V gene has CDR1 MNHEY and CDR2 SVGAGI. V shed 5 bases, J shed 4 bases, and the junction held 1 base outside the gene matches.

This CDR3 is CASKRVGGLPDTQYF. The CDR3 nucleotides are TGTGCCAGCAAGCGGGTAGGGGGCCTACCAGATACGCAGTATTTT. The chain employs TRBV5-4 and TRBJ2-3; possible D gene TRBD1, 7 bases. Germline-derived CDR1 and CDR2 are SGHNT and YYREEE (reference sequence). CDR3 length: 15 residues. V lost 6 bases to trimming and J lost 4 bases, with 18 bases between them.

The rearrangement uses TRBV6-1 and TRBJ2-5; tentative D call: TRBD2 (7 bases). Germline CDR1 MNHNS, CDR2 SASEGT. This CDR3 is built from 13 residues. Trimming shortened V by 7 bases and J by 13 bases, and 22 bases separated the two germline ends. The CDR3, as DNA: TGTGCCAGCACTCTCTGGGAGGGCTGGGGGCCGTACTTC. Its protein product is CASTLWEGWGPYF.

V usage is TRBV18 and J usage is TRBJ2-5; TRBD1 is a possible D gene (5 bases). The CDR3 extends over 16 amino acids. Germline CDR1 is KGHSH and CDR2 is LQKENI. Trimming stripped 2 bases from V and 9 bases from J, with 22 bases between. The CDR3 DNA sequence: TGTGCCAGCTCACCAGGGGCAGGAGTTTTAAGAATGTCCCAGTACTTC. As protein: CASSPGAGVLRMSQYF. Combining the CDR3 with reference TRBV18 and TRBJ2-5 gives the whole variable domain NAGVMQNPRHLVRRRGQEARLRCSPMKGHSHVYWYRQLPEEGLKFMVYLQKENIIDESGMPKERFSAEFPKEGPSILRIQQVVRGDSAAYFCASSPGAGVLRMSQYFGPGTRLLVL.

The chain recombines TRBV7-8 with TRBJ1-5; D may be TRBD1 (5 bases). The CDR3 is 14 amino acids. V was cut by 5 bases and J by 4 bases, with 12 bases left in between. CDR1 SGHVS and CDR2 FQNEAQ come from the germline V gene. In DNA form, the CDR3 reads TGTGCCAGCAGCCCTAACGGGGGAAATCAGCCCCAGCATTTT. The encoded protein is CASSPNGGNQPQHF.

V usage is TRBV2 and J usage is TRBJ2-3; TRBD1 matches 9 bases. CDR1 SNHLY and CDR2 FYNNEI come from the germline V gene. V gave up 8 bases and J gave up 1 base; unmatched junction bases: 7. The CDR3 length is 15 residues. CDR3 loop: CASGYRDRGTDTQYF. The CDR3, as DNA: TGTGCCAGCGGATACCGGGACAGGGGCACAGATACGCAGTATTTT.

CDR3 in amino acids: CASSRQSSSYEQYF. DNA of the CDR3: TGTGCCAGCAGCCGACAGTCGAGCTCCTACGAGCAGTACTTC. The J gene is TRBJ2-7, the V gene TRBV11-2; TRBD1 might be the D (5 bases). The CDR3 has 14 residues. The germline V and J ends were trimmed by 5 bases and 0 bases, with 11 bases remaining between them. CDR1 SGHAT and CDR2 FQNNGV come from the germline V gene.

The chain is built from TRBV5-5 and TRBJ2-7; TRBD1 aligns across 7 bases. Germline CDR1 and CDR2: SGHKS and YYEKEE (reference sequence). With V trimmed by 0 bases and J by 2 bases, 11 bases remained unmatched. The CDR3 sequence is 17 residues long. The CDR3 nucleotides read TGTGCCAGCAGCTTGGGAGGGGGCAGCATCATTACCTACGAGCAGTACTTC. It is translated as CASSLGGGSIITYEQYF.

CDR3 in amino acids: CASSLVTGTNTGELFF. In DNA, the CDR3 is TGTGCCAGCAGTTTAGTGACAGGAACGAACACCGGGGAGCTGTTTTTT. The chain carries TRBV28 and TRBJ2-2; D is possibly TRBD1 (6 bases). Germline V gene lookup returns CDR1 MDHEN and CDR2 SYDVKM. The CDR3 extends over 16 amino acids. V was clipped by 2 bases and J by 0 bases, with 10 bases between them.

The chain is built from TRBV19 and TRBJ2-6; 12 bases fit TRBD1. The ends lost 3 bases at V and 2 bases at J; junction bases unmatched: 8. The CDR3 has 19 amino acids. The germline V gene has CDR1 LNHDA and CDR2 SQIVND (reference sequence). The CDR3 loop is CASSIRLGQGAPGANVLTF. CDR3 nucleotides: TGTGCCAGTAGTATCCGTTTGGGACAGGGGGCGCCTGGGGCCAACGTCCTGACTTTC.

This clone was seen just once. This rearrangement joins TRBV28 to TRBJ1-1; maybe TRBD1 (5 bases). V was clipped by 1 base and J by 4 bases, with 16 bases between them. This CDR3 spans 16 amino acids. Germline-derived CDR1 and CDR2 are MDHEN and SYDVKM. CDR3 residues: CASSLLGAGGFTEAFF. DNA for the CDR3: TGTGCCAGCAGTTTATTGGGTGCTGGGGGGTTCACTGAAGCTTTCTTT. The full variable domain, with the rest looked up from reference TRBV28 and TRBJ1-1, is DVKVTQSSRYLVKRTGEKVFLECVQDMDHENMFWYRQDPGLGLRLIYFSYDVKMKEKGDIPEGYSVSREKKERFSLILESASTNQTSMYLCASSLLGAGGFTEAFFGQGTRLTVV.

This chain links TRBV29-1 with TRBJ2-5, with a possible D match to TRBD1 (7 bases). CDR3 length: 15 amino acids. Trimming cost V 7 bases and J 4 bases, with 22 bases left between them. Germline CDR1 and CDR2: SQVTM and ANQGSEA. The CDR3 protein is CSAGGGGRGTETQYF. The CDR3 DNA follows: TGCAGCGCAGGAGGAGGGGGCCGGGGTACAGAGACCCAGTACTTC.

V usage is TRBV4-1 and J usage is TRBJ1-3; 10 bases align to TRBD1. Germline values: CDR1 MGHRA, CDR2 YSYEKL. This CDR3 is 16 amino acids long. Unmatched junction bases numbered 4, after V lost 2 bases and J lost 3 bases. The CDR3 sequence: CASSQLGTGVGNTIYF. In DNA form, the CDR3 reads TGCGCCAGCAGCCAACTCGGGACAGGGGTTGGAAACACCATATATTTT.

The chain has TRBV19 and TRBJ2-5, with 9 bases identical to TRBD2. Trimming took 10 bases from V and 4 from J; bases not matched to a gene: 13. Germline lookup yields CDR1 LNHDA and CDR2 SQIVND (reference sequence). The CDR3 contains 15 residues. The CDR3 loop reads CATSVAGASGETQYF. The CDR3 region has the DNA TGTGCCACCAGCGTAGCGGGAGCTAGTGGAGAGACCCAGTACTTC.

The CDR3 region has the DNA TGTGCCAGCAGCGTGGAGGTGAACTATGGCTACACCTTC. This codes for CASSVEVNYGYTF. This chain links TRBV9 with TRBJ1-2, with D unclear. The CDR3 sequence is 13 residues long. V gave up 2 bases and J gave up 2 bases, with 7 bases separating them. CDR1 and CDR2 (germline): SGDLS, YYNGEE.

This clone came up a few times. V is TRBV18 and J is TRBJ2-2; D unresolved. The length of the CDR3 is 13 residues. Germline V gene data show CDR1 as KGHSH and CDR2 as LQKENI. V lost 6 bases and J lost 1, with 6 bases in between. This CDR3 is CASSSVNTGELFF. CDR3 coding DNA: TGTGCCAGCTCGTCAGTGAACACCGGGGAGCTGTTTTTT.

The chain employs TRBV15 and TRBJ1-1, with a tentative D call TRBD1 (6 bases). The V and J ends lost 3 bases and 3 bases respectively, with 20 bases between them. The CDR3 is 17 amino acids. Germline assignment: CDR1 LNHNV and CDR2 YYDKDF (reference sequence). CDR3: CATSSGRTGRLDTEAFF. The CDR3 DNA reads as TGTGCCACCAGCAGCGGTCGCACAGGGCGGTTGGACACTGAAGCTTTCTTT.

The chain recombines TRBV9 with TRBJ2-1, with D perhaps TRBD2 (6 bases). Trimming removed 7 bases at V and 7 bases at J, with 15 bases between. CDR1 and CDR2 from the germline V gene are SGDLS and YYNGEE. The CDR3 runs to 13 residues. CDR3 sequence reads: CASEAGTGNEQFF. Written as DNA, the CDR3 is TGTGCCAGCGAGGCGGGAACGGGGAATGAGCAGTTCTTC.

This clone occurred once. One end of the junction does not line up with germline, which may come from a read error. The J gene is TRBJ1-4, the V gene TRBV5-4, with a weak D call TRBD1 (6 bases). The V gene's germline CDR1 is SGHNT and CDR2 YYREEE (reference sequence). The CDR3 runs 14 residues. The CDR3 sequence: CASSFGTTNEKLFF. In DNA, the CDR3 is TGTGCCAGCAGCTTCGGGACAACAAATGAAAAACTGTTTTTT.